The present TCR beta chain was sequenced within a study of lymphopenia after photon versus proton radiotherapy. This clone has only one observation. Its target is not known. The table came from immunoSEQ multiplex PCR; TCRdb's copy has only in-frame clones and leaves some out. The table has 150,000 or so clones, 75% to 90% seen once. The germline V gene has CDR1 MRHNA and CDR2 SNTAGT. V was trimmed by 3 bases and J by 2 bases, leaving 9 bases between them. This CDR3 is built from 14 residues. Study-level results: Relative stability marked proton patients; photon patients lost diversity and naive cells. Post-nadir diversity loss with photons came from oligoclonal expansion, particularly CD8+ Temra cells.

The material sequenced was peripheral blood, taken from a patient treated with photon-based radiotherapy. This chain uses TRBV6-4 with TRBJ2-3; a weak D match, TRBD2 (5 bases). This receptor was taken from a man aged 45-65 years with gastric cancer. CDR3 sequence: CASSDRGFTDTQYF. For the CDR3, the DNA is TGTGCCAGCAGTGATCGCGGGTTCACAGATACGCAGTATTTT.